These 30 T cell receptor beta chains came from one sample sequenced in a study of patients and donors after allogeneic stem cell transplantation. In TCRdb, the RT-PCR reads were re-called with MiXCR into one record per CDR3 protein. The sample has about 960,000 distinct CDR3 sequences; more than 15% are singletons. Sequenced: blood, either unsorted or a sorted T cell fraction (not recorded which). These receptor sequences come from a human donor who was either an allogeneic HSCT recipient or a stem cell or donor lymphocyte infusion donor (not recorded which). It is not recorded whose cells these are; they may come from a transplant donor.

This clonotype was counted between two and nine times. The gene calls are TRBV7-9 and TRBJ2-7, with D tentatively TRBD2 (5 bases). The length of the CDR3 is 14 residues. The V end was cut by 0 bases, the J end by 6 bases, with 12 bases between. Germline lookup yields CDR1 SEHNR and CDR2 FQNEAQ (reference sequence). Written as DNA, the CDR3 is TGTGCCAGCAGCTTAGCGGGAGAACCAGGCGAGCAGTACTTC. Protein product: CASSLAGEPGEQYF.

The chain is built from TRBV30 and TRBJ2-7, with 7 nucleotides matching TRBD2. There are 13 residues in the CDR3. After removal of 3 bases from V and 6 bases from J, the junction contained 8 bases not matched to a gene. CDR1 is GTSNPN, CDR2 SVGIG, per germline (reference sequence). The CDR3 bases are TGTGCCTGGAGCCCTGGGGGGGTAGGCGAGCAGTACTTC. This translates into CAWSPGGVGEQYF.

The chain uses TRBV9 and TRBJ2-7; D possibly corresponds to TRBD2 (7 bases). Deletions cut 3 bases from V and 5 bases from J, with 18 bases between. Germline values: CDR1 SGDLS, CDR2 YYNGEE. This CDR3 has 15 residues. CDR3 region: CASSDEGGEGDEQYF. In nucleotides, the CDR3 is TGTGCCAGCAGCGATGAGGGAGGGGAGGGGGACGAGCAGTACTTC. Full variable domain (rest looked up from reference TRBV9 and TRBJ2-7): DSGVTQTPKHLITATGQRVTLRCSPRSGDLSVYWYQQSLDQGLQFLIQYYNGEERAKGNILERFSAQQFPDLHSELNLSSLELGDSALYFCASSDEGGEGDEQYFGPGTRLTVT.

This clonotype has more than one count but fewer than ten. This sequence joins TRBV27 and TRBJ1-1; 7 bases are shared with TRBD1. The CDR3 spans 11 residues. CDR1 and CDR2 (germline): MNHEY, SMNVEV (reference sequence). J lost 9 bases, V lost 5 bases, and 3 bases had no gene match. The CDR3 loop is CASSATGKAFF. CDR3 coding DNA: TGTGCCAGCAGTGCGACAGGGAAAGCTTTCTTT.

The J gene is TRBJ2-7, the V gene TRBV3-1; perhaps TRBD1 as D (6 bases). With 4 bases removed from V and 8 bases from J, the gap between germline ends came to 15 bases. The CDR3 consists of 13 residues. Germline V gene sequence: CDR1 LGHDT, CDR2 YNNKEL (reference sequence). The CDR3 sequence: CASSPKPGAQQYF. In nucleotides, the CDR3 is TGTGCCAGCAGCCCCAAACCAGGGGCCCAGCAGTACTTC.

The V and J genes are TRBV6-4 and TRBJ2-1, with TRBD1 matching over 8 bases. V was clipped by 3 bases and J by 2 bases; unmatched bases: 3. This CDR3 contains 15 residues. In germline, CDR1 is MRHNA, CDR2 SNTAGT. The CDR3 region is CASSEGQAAYNEQFF. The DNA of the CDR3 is TGTGCCAGCAGTGAGGGACAGGCGGCCTACAATGAGCAGTTCTTC.

As DNA, the CDR3 is TGCGCCAGCAGCGTCACCGGGACACAACCTACAGATACGCAGTATTTT. Translating gives CASSVTGTQPTDTQYF. The chain carries TRBV5-1 and TRBJ2-3, with a weak D call TRBD1 (6 bases). V was shortened by 4 bases and J by 3 bases, with 18 bases between the two germline ends. Germline lookup yields CDR1 SGHRS and CDR2 YFSETQ. The CDR3 loop spans 16 amino acids.

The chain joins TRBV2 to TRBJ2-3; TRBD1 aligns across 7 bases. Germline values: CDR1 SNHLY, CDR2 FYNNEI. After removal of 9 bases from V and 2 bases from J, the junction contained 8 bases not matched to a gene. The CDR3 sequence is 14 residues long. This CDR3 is CARYRGGDTDTQYF. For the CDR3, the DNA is TGTGCCAGATACAGGGGTGGGGACACAGATACGCAGTATTTT.

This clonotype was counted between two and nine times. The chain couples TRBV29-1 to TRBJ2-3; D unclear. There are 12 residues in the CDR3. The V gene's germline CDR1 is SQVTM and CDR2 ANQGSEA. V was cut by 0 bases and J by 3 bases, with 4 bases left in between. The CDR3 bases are TGCAGCGTTGAAGATCGGACAGATACGCAGTATTTT. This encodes CSVEDRTDTQYF.

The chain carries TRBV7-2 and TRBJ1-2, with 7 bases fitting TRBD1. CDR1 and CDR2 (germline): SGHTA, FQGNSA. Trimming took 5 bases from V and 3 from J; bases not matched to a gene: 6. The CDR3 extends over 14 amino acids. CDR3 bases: TGTGCCAGCAGCGGGCAGGGGGGAGACTATGGCTACACCTTC. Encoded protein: CASSGQGGDYGYTF. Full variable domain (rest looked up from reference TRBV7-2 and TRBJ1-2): GAGVSQSPSNKVTEKGKDVELRCDPISGHTALYWYRQSLGQGLEFLIYFQGNSAPDKSGLPSDRFSAERTGGSVSTLTIQRTQQEDSAVYLCASSGQGGDYGYTFGSGTRLTVV.

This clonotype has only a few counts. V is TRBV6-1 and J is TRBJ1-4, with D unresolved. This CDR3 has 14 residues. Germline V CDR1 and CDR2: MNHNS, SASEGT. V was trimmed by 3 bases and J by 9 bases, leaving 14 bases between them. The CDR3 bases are TGTGCCAGCAGTGATGTCGCAGAGAGGAAAAAACTGTTTTTT. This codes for CASSDVAERKKLFF.

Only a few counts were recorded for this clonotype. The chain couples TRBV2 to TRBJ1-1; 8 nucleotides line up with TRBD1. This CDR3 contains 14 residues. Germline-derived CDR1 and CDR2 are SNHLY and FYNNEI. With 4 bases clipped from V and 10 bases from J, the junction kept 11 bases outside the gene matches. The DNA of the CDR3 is TGTGCCAGCAGTGGGCAGGGGGCACCAGAAGGAGCTTTCTTT. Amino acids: CASSGQGAPEGAFF.

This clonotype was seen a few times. CDR3 sequence (DNA): TGTGCCAGCAGTTTAATGGGGGGGCATAGCAATCAGCCCCAGCATTTT. It codes for CASSLMGGHSNQPQHF. The chain links TRBV27 to TRBJ1-5, with D maybe TRBD1 (6 bases). The germline gives CDR1 MNHEY, CDR2 SMNVEV (reference sequence). V was pared by 2 bases and J by 0 bases, with 11 bases between. This CDR3 is 16 amino acids long.

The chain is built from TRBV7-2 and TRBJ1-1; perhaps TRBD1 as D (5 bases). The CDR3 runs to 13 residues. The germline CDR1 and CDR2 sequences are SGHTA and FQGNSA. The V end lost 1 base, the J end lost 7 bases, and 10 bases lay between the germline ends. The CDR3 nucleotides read TGTGCCAGCAGCTTAGGGTGGGGGAATGAAGCTTTCTTT. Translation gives CASSLGWGNEAFF.

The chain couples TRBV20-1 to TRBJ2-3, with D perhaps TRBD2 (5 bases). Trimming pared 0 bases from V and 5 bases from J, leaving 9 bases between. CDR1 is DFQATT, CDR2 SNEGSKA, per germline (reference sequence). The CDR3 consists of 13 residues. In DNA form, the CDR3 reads TGCAGTGCTAGAGATCCAGGAGGAGATACGCAGTATTTT. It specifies CSARDPGGDTQYF.

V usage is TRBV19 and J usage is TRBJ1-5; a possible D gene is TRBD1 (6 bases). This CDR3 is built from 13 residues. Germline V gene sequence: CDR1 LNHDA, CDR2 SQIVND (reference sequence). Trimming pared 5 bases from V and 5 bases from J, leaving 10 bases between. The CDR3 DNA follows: TGTGCCAGTAGTGGGGACAAATATCAGCCCCAGCATTTT. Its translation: CASSGDKYQPQHF.

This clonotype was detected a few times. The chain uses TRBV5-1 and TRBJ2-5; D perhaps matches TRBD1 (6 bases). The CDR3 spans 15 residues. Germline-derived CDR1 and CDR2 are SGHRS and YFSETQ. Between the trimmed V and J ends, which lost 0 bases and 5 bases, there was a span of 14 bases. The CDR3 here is CASSLVQAQGETQYF. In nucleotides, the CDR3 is TGCGCCAGCAGCTTGGTCCAGGCTCAGGGGGAGACCCAGTACTTC.

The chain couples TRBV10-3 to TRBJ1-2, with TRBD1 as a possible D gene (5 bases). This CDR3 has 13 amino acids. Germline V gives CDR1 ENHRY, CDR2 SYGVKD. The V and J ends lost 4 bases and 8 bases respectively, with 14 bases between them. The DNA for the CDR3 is TGTGCCATCAGTGGGCAACAGGCCCTAGGCTACACCTTC. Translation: CAISGQQALGYTF.

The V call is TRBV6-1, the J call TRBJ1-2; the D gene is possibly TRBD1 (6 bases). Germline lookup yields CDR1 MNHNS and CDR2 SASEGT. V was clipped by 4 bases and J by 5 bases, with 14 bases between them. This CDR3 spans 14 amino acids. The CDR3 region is CASSGQAGAYGYTF. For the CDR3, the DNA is TGTGCCAGCAGTGGACAGGCGGGGGCTTATGGCTACACCTTC.

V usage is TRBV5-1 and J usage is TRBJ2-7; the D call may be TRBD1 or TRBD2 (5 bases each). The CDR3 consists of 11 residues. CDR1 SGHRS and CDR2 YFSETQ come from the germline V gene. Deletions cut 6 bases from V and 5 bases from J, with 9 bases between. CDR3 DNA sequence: TGCGCCAGCACGAGGGGAAACGAGCAGTACTTC. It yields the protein CASTRGNEQYF.

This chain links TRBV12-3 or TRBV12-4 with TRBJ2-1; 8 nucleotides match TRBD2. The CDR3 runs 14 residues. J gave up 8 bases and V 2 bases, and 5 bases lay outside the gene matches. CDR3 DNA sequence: TGTGCCAGCAGTTTACCGGGGGGGCTCGATGAGCAGTTCTTC. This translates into CASSLPGGLDEQFF.

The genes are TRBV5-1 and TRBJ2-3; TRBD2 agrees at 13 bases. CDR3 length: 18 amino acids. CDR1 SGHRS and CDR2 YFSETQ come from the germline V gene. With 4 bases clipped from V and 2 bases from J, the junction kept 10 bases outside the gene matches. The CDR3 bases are TGCGCCAGCAGCCGGACTAGCGGGAGAGGGCAACTCACAGATACGCAGTATTTT. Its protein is CASSRTSGRGQLTDTQYF.

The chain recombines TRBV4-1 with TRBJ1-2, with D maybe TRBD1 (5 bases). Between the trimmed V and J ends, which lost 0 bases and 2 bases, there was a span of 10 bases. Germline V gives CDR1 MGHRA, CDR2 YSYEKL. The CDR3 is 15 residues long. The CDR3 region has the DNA TGCGCCAGCAGCCAAGATTCGGGACTCAACTATGGCTACACCTTC. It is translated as CASSQDSGLNYGYTF.

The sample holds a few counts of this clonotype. Here the CDR3 DNA reads TGTGCCAGCAGTGAGTCTGGACTCCTCAATGAGCAGTTCTTC. Protein: CASSESGLLNEQFF. The V and J genes are TRBV6-4 and TRBJ2-1, with D possibly matching TRBD2 (5 bases). This CDR3 has 14 residues. Germline CDR1 is MRHNA and CDR2 is SNTAGT. Trimming stripped 3 bases from V and 6 bases from J, with 12 bases between.

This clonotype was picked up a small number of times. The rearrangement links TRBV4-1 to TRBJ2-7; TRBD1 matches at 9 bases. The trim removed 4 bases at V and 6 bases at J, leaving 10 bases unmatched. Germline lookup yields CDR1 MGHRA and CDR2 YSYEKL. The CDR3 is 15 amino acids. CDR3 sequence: CASSPGTGIVGEQYF. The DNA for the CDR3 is TGCGCCAGCAGCCCCGGGACAGGGATAGTAGGCGAGCAGTACTTC.

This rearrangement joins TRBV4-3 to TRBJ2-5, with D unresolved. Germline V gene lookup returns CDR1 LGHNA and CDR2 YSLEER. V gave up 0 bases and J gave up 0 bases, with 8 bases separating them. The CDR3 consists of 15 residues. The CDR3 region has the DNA TGCGCCAGCAGCCAAGATTTCGGTTACCAAGAGACCCAGTACTTC. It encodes CASSQDFGYQETQYF.

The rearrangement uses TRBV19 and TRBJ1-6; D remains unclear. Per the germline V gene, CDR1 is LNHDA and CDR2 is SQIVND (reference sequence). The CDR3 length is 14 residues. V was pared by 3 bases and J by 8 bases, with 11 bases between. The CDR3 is CASSIAMGDSPLHF. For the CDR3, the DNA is TGTGCCAGTAGTATCGCTATGGGTGATTCACCCCTCCACTTT.

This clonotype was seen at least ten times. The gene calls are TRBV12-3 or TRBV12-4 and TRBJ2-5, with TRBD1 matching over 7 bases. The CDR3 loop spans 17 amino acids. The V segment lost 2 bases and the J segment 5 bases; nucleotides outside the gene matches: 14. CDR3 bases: TGTGCCAGCAGTTTACCGAAGGGGGCAGGGCGGTGGGAGACCCAGTACTTC. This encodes CASSLPKGAGRWETQYF.

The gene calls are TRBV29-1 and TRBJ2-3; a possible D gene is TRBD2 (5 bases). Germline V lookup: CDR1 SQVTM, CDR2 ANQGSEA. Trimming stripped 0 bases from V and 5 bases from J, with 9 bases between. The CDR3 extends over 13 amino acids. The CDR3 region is CSVEDPGVDTQYF. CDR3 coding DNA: TGCAGCGTTGAAGATCCCGGGGTAGATACGCAGTATTTT.

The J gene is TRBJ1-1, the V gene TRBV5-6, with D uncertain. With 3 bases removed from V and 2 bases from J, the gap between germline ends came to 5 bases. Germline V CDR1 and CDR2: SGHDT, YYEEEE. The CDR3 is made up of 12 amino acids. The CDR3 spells CASSWANTEAFF. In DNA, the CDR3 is TGTGCCAGCAGCTGGGCTAACACTGAAGCTTTCTTT.